The T cell receptor beta chain under discussion was sequenced for a study of T cell responses to AZD1222 COVID-19 vaccine. Study-wide points: Spike-specific TCR depth and breadth grew after two AZD1222 doses. Baseline testing showed seropositivity in only six AZD1222 recipients.

Some clones are missing from TCRdb's copy, which holds only in-frame ones; the method was immunoSEQ multiplex PCR. In the table there are more than 45,000 clones, 84% of which are singletons. Germline V gene sequence: CDR1 WNHNN, CDR2 SYGVQD (reference sequence). CDR3 length equals 13 residues. The ends were cut back, 4 bases at V and 1 base at J, with 6 bases in the middle. As concerns this clone: No antigen is known for it.

Sequencing was performed on peripheral blood, taken on day 0 of AZD1222 vaccination. This chain connects TRBV10-1 to TRBJ2-3; TRBD2 might be the D (5 bases). The receptor was derived from an adult in good health. The CDR3 spells CASSGSGTDTQYF. The CDR3 coding sequence is TGCGCCAGCAGTGGTAGCGGCACAGATACGCAGTATTTT.